This T cell receptor beta chain stems from a study of beta chain features in type 1 diabetes. A remark on this clone: As yet, its antigen is unknown.

Looked up from germline, CDR1 is SGHTA and CDR2 is FQGTGA. V shed 5 bases and J shed 5 bases, with 18 bases lying between them. The CDR3 spans 15 residues. The entirety of the isolated RNA underwent reverse transcription, so expressed TCRB transcripts were sequenced. Measured with immunoSEQ multiplex PCR; TCRdb has only the in-frame clones, and not every one. The data contain more than 250,000 clones, roughly 25% of them seen just once; the ten biggest clones take up about 0.012%. Study-level findings and limits: Type 1 diabetes patients had TCRB CDR3s that were shorter (moderately but significantly so) in all four CD4+ subsets.

Source material: naive CD4+ T cells from blood. The gene calls are TRBV7-3 and TRBJ1-2; TRBD1 is a possible D gene (6 bases). This receptor was obtained from a woman in her thirties with type 1 diabetes. In DNA, the CDR3 is TGTGCCAGCAGCCAGGATTCGACAGGCGGATATGGCTACACCTTC. Translated: CASSQDSTGGYGYTF.